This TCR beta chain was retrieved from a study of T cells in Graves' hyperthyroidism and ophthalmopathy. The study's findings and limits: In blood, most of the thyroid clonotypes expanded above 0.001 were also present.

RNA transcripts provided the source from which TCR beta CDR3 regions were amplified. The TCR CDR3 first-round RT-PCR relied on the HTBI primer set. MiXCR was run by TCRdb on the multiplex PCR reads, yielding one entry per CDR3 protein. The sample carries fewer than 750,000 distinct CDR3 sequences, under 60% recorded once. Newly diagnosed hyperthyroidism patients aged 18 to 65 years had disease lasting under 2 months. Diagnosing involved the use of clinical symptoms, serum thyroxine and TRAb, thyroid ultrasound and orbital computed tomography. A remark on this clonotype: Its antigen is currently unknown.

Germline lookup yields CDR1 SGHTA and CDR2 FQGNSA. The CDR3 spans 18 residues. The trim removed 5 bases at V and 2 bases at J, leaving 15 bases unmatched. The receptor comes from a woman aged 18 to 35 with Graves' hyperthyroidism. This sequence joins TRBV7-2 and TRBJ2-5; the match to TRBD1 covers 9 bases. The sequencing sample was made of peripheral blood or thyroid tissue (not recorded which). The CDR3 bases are TGTGCCAGCAGCCAGGGGCCCCTGACAGGGGGAATTCAAGAGACCCAGTACTTC. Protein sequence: CASSQGPLTGGIQETQYF.